The next 26 T cell receptor beta chains were all read from a single sample in a study of identical twins. TCRdb ran MiXCR on the 5' RACE reads and lists one entry per CDR3 protein. The sample yields about 570,000 distinct CDR3 sequences, more than 9% seen once. This sample was shared with a second study, whose subject was yellow fever vaccine responses in identical twins.

The sample was PBMCs. The receptors were gathered from a woman aged 18-29 years in good health.

The genes are TRBV10-3 and TRBJ2-2; a possible D gene is TRBD2 (8 bases). The CDR3 extends over 12 amino acids. Germline CDR1 and CDR2: ENHRY and SYGVKD. Trimming removed 7 bases at V and 11 bases at J, with 14 bases between. The CDR3 DNA sequence: TGTGCCATCACGGGAGGGGGCCCTGAGCTGTTTTTT. Protein sequence: CAITGGGPELFF.

V is TRBV15 and J is TRBJ2-7, with D possibly being TRBD1 (6 bases). V lost 3 bases, J lost 5 bases, and 11 bases lay in between. In germline, CDR1 is LNHNV, CDR2 YYDKDF (reference sequence). The CDR3 contains 13 residues. The CDR3 reads CATSSYRDHEQYF. The CDR3 DNA is TGTGCCACCAGCAGCTACAGGGACCACGAGCAGTACTTC.

This clonotype was observed a few times. The chain employs TRBV4-3 and TRBJ1-1; D is undetermined. This CDR3 comprises 16 residues. Between the trimmed V and J ends, which lost 1 base and 1 base, there was a span of 13 bases. Germline V lookup: CDR1 LGHNA, CDR2 YSLEER. CDR3 region: CASSQGRAGPNTEAFF. For the CDR3, the DNA is TGCGCCAGCAGCCAAGGGAGGGCAGGACCGAACACTGAAGCTTTCTTT.

In regard to this clonotype: One end of the junction varies from germline; a read error may be responsible. The chain is built from TRBV6-5 and TRBJ2-7, with 8 bases identical to TRBD1. The germline V gene encodes CDR1 MNHEY and CDR2 SVGAGI. The length of the CDR3 is 15 residues. The CDR3 protein is CASSYGQGLFGSEVF. CDR3 in DNA: TGTGCCAGCAGTTACGGACAGGGTCTCTTTGGGTCCGAAGTTTTC.

This clonotype showed up just a few times. This chain links TRBV4-3 with TRBJ2-1, with D hard to call. With 4 bases removed from V and 0 bases from J, the gap between germline ends came to 13 bases. This CDR3 is built from 16 residues. Germline V gives CDR1 LGHNA, CDR2 YSLEER. The CDR3 region has the DNA TGCGCCAGCAGCCTCAGTAGCTCTAGCTCCTACAATGAGCAGTTCTTC. It specifies CASSLSSSSSYNEQFF.

The table lists this clonotype with many counts. The chain carries TRBV5-1 and TRBJ2-1; D may correspond to TRBD1 or TRBD2 (5 bases each). V was pared by 1 base and J by 5 bases, with 19 bases between. The CDR3 is 17 residues long. Germline loops: CDR1 SGHRS, CDR2 YFSETQ. The CDR3 spells CASSLFRRAGSHNEQFF. Here the CDR3 DNA reads TGCGCCAGCAGCTTGTTCCGCAGGGCGGGTTCGCACAATGAGCAGTTCTTC.

This clonotype was detected only a few times. V gene TRBV7-2 combines with J gene TRBJ2-7; TRBD2 aligns across 8 bases. The CDR3 is made up of 15 amino acids. Germline CDR1 SGHTA, CDR2 FQGNSA. Trimming at V came to 6 bases and at J to 4 bases, leaving 11 bases not matched to a gene. CDR3 amino acids: CASRVTGTSEYEQYF. For the CDR3, the DNA is TGTGCCAGCAGAGTAACCGGGACTAGTGAGTACGAGCAGTACTTC. Combining the CDR3 with reference TRBV7-2 and TRBJ2-7 gives the whole variable domain GAGVSQSPSNKVTEKGKDVELRCDPISGHTALYWYRQSLGQGLEFLIYFQGNSAPDKSGLPSDRFSAERTGGSVSTLTIQRTQQEDSAVYLCASRVTGTSEYEQYFGPGTRLTVT.

This clonotype occurred many times. This rearrangement joins TRBV7-9 to TRBJ1-6, with D possibly matching TRBD1 (5 bases). V was cut by 0 bases and J by 8 bases, with 8 bases left in between. The CDR3 sequence is 14 residues long. Per germline, CDR1 SEHNR and CDR2 FQNEAQ (reference sequence). CDR3 region: CASSLAPGHSPLHF. The CDR3 nucleotides read TGTGCCAGCAGCTTAGCCCCGGGGCATTCACCCCTCCACTTT.

This clonotype was counted a few times. The rearrangement uses TRBV2 and TRBJ2-1; 12 bases agree with TRBD2. The CDR3 totals 15 residues. The germline V gene has CDR1 SNHLY and CDR2 FYNNEI. J was trimmed by 5 bases and V by 4 bases; bases with no gene match: 3. CDR3 nucleotide sequence: TGTGCCAGCAGTGTAGCTAGCGGGGGGGACAATGAGCAGTTCTTC. Protein: CASSVASGGDNEQFF.

In its sample, this clonotype was seen a few times. The V call is TRBV6-2 or TRBV6-3, the J call TRBJ2-6, with D possibly matching TRBD1 (5 bases). V lost 7 bases, J lost 2 bases, and 9 bases lay in between. This CDR3 spans 14 amino acids. CDR1 is MNHEY, CDR2 SVGEGT, per germline. Here the CDR3 DNA reads TGTGCCAGCACTCTCAGGGCTGGGGCCAACGTCCTGACTTTC. Its translation is CASTLRAGANVLTF.

At least ten counts were recorded for this clonotype. The V and J genes are TRBV20-1 and TRBJ2-7; TRBD1 agrees at 7 bases. The CDR3 consists of 14 residues. V shed 2 bases, J shed 3 bases, and the junction held 7 bases outside the gene matches. CDR1 DFQATT and CDR2 SNEGSKA come from the germline V gene (reference sequence). The CDR3: CSARSGQVDYEQYF. CDR3 DNA sequence: TGCAGTGCTAGATCTGGACAGGTTGACTACGAGCAGTACTTC.

The chain is built from TRBV6-5 and TRBJ1-2; TRBD1 matches 7 bases. V gave up 0 bases and J gave up 7 bases; unmatched junction bases: 8. From germline, CDR1 is MNHEY and CDR2 SVGAGI. The CDR3 is made up of 15 amino acids. CDR3 sequence (DNA): TGTGCCAGCAGTTACTCTCCGGGAGGGGGCGGTGGCTACACCTTC. Translated: CASSYSPGGGGGYTF.

The gene calls are TRBV7-9 and TRBJ2-7, with TRBD2 matching over 10 bases. The CDR3 loop spans 16 amino acids. Germline-derived CDR1 and CDR2 are SEHNR and FQNEAQ (reference sequence). The trim removed 2 bases at V and 9 bases at J, leaving 13 bases unmatched. The CDR3: CASSLTPSGSRNGQYF. The CDR3 nucleotides read TGTGCCAGCAGCTTAACTCCTAGCGGGAGTAGGAACGGGCAGTACTTC.

This clonotype was picked up many times. The chain joins TRBV28 to TRBJ2-1; D is possibly TRBD2 (6 bases). Germline-derived CDR1 and CDR2 are MDHEN and SYDVKM. Trimming removed 7 bases at V and 0 bases at J, with 13 bases between. The CDR3 spans 15 residues. The CDR3 reads CASNPGGASYNEQFF. CDR3 in DNA: TGTGCCAGCAACCCGGGCGGGGCCTCCTACAATGAGCAGTTCTTC.

This clonotype was counted ten times or more. This chain joins TRBV5-1 and TRBJ2-1; unclear D gene. Trimming pared 3 bases from V and 7 bases from J, leaving 11 bases between. There are 13 residues in the CDR3. In germline, CDR1 is SGHRS, CDR2 YFSETQ. In nucleotides, the CDR3 is TGCGCCAGCAGCTCTGAAAACGAGAATGAGCAGTTCTTC. It is translated as CASSSENENEQFF.

This clonotype has only a few counts. The chain uses TRBV15 and TRBJ2-7, with TRBD2 identical over 8 bases. Trimming removed 3 bases from V and 0 bases from J; junction bases left unmatched: 13. The V gene's germline CDR1 is LNHNV and CDR2 YYDKDF (reference sequence). This CDR3 contains 18 residues. For the CDR3, the DNA is TGTGCCACCAGCAGCGACCTTGGACTAGCTGTCAGCTCCTACGAGCAGTACTTC. Protein: CATSSDLGLAVSSYEQYF.

This clonotype has more than one count but fewer than ten. The chain couples TRBV7-2 to TRBJ2-7; 8 bases agree with TRBD1. The junction had 5 bases not matched to a gene; V was cut back by 4 bases and J by 3 bases. From germline, CDR1 is SGHTA and CDR2 FQGNSA. There are 14 residues in the CDR3. The CDR3 spells CASSSRTGYYEQYF. In nucleotides, the CDR3 is TGTGCCAGCAGCTCCAGGACAGGGTACTACGAGCAGTACTTC.

This clonotype was seen a few times. J is TRBJ2-5 and V is TRBV7-9; D not resolved. V was clipped by 3 bases and J by 5 bases, with 10 bases between them. Germline CDR1 SEHNR, CDR2 FQNEAQ (reference sequence). The length of the CDR3 is 13 residues. This CDR3 reads CASSFPLDETQYF. CDR3 sequence (DNA): TGTGCCAGCAGCTTCCCACTTGACGAGACCCAGTACTTC.

In its sample, this clonotype was seen many times. The V gene is TRBV7-2, the J gene TRBJ2-1; unclear D gene. Germline V gives CDR1 SGHTA, CDR2 FQGNSA. V was clipped by 4 bases and J by 0 bases, with 7 bases between them. There are 14 residues in the CDR3. CDR3 protein: CASSSFSSYNEQFF. The CDR3 DNA follows: TGTGCCAGCAGCTCCTTCAGCTCCTACAATGAGCAGTTCTTC.

The gene calls are TRBV20-1 and TRBJ2-3, with D tentatively TRBD1 (6 bases). With 3 bases removed from V and 5 bases from J, the gap between germline ends came to 12 bases. In germline, CDR1 is DFQATT, CDR2 SNEGSKA (reference sequence). The CDR3 totals 13 residues. CDR3 nucleotide sequence: TGCAGTGCTAGTCTGTTGACAGGAGATACGCAGTATTTT. This translates into CSASLLTGDTQYF.

The chain links TRBV6-1 to TRBJ2-7, with 8 bases identical to TRBD1. Trimming took 4 bases from V and 5 from J; bases not matched to a gene: 4. The CDR3 has 13 residues. The V gene's germline CDR1 is MNHNS and CDR2 SASEGT. CDR3: CASSGQGFHEQYF. CDR3 DNA sequence: TGTGCCAGCAGTGGACAGGGGTTCCACGAGCAGTACTTC.

The chain couples TRBV30 to TRBJ1-5; tentatively, D is TRBD1 (6 bases). The CDR3 is 13 residues long. Germline V gives CDR1 GTSNPN, CDR2 SVGIG (reference sequence). V lost 5 bases, J lost 3 bases, and 11 bases lay in between. The CDR3 DNA is TGTGCCTGGTCACAGGGCAACAATCAGCCCCAGCATTTT. Translation: CAWSQGNNQPQHF.

The chain links TRBV4-1 to TRBJ2-5; 7 bases map to TRBD1. V was pared by 4 bases and J by 2 bases, with 4 bases of the junction left unmatched. Germline V lookup: CDR1 MGHRA, CDR2 YSYEKL. This CDR3 region has 14 residues. This CDR3 reads CASSLLTGQETQYF. In DNA form, the CDR3 reads TGCGCCAGCAGCCTGCTGACAGGGCAAGAGACCCAGTACTTC.

CDR3 DNA: TGCAGTGCTAAGGTCAGGGGTTATGAAAAACTGTTTTTT. Protein: CSAKVRGYEKLFF. The chain has TRBV20-1 and TRBJ1-4; possible D gene TRBD1, 6 bases. Germline CDR1 is DFQATT and CDR2 is SNEGSKA (reference sequence). There are 13 residues in the CDR3. With 4 bases removed from V and 6 bases from J, the gap between germline ends came to 12 bases.

The J gene is TRBJ2-7, the V gene TRBV6-2 or TRBV6-3; D remains unclear. The germline CDR1 and CDR2 sequences are MNHEY and SVGEGT. With 4 bases removed from V and 9 bases from J, the gap between germline ends came to 10 bases. CDR3 length: 11 residues. The CDR3 DNA sequence: TGTGCCAGCAGTTTCGGGCGGAGGCAGTACTTC. Protein product: CASSFGRRQYF.

In this sample, this clonotype turned up a few times. This chain uses TRBV29-1 with TRBJ1-1; 10 bases are a match to TRBD1. CDR3 size: 12 residues. The V and J ends lost 7 bases and 8 bases, in that order; junction bases with no gene match: 7. In germline, CDR1 is SQVTM, CDR2 ANQGSEA. The chain's CDR3 is CSADRGPSEAFF. DNA for the CDR3: TGCAGCGCCGACAGGGGGCCTTCCGAAGCTTTCTTT.